This TCR beta chain was retrieved from a study of T cells in Graves' hyperthyroidism and ophthalmopathy. The study, taken as a whole, reports: Blood also held most thyroid clonotypes expanded beyond 0.001.

Germline-derived CDR1 and CDR2 are MNHEY and SVGAGI. CDR3 length: 14 residues. Using RNA transcripts as the source, TCR beta CDR3 regions were amplified. In the first-round RT-PCR of the TCR CDR3, the HTBI primer set was used. In TCRdb, the multiplex PCR reads were re-called with MiXCR into one record per CDR3 protein. The table records hundreds of thousands of distinct CDR3 sequences, around a quarter of them present only once. This clonotype has more than one count but fewer than ten. Antigen: not known. One junction end disagrees with the germline gene, perhaps due to a read error. V gene TRBV6-5 combines with J gene TRBJ2-4; possibly TRBD2 for D (7 bases). The clonotype originates from a woman in her thirties with Graves' ophthalmopathy. Input material: blood. CDR3 protein: CASSYGGRGNIKYF. The CDR3 nucleotides are TGTGCCAGCAGTTACGGGGGGCGGGGGAACATTAAGTACTTC.